The clone carrying this TCR beta chain was seen ten or more times. Antigen specificity is unknown. RNA transcripts yielded amplified TCR beta CDR3 regions. Second-round multiplex PCR came after a first-round RT-PCR that employed HTBI primers. TCRdb passed the multiplex PCR reads through MiXCR, listing each CDR3 protein once. The sample lists some 1.1 million distinct CDR3 sequences, about 40% seen once, with around 10% in the top ten. This entry comes from a study of Graves' ophthalmopathy and Graves' hyperthyroidism. Study observations and caveats: Ophthalmopathy progression prediction by the model yielded a sensitivity of 55% to 71% and a specificity of just over 72%. With over 85% sensitivity and more than 75% specificity, a 13-signature model separated ophthalmopathy from stable hyperthyroidism.

V gave up 4 bases and J gave up 2 bases, with 12 bases separating them. Germline CDR1 reads LGHDT; CDR2 reads YNNKEL (reference sequence). The CDR3 is 14 residues long. Eligible hyperthyroidism cases comprised new diagnoses of under 2 months' duration in individuals aged 18 to 65. The authors diagnosed from clinical symptoms, serum thyroxine, TRAb, thyroid ultrasound and orbital computed tomography. V is TRBV3-1 and J is TRBJ2-7; D remains unclear. Sequenced sample: peripheral blood or thyroid tissue (not recorded which). The clonotype originates from an adult man with Graves' hyperthyroidism. CDR3 nucleotides: TGTGCCAGCAGCCCCGGTACAGATACCTACGAGCAGTACTTC. Translation gives CASSPGTDTYEQYF.